The clone carrying this T cell receptor beta chain was seen more than once but under ten times. This sample is part of a study of blood T cell repertoires in COVID-19. About the research overall: Samples taken during acute and convalescent COVID-19 were collected in the United States, Italy and Spain.

Original processing methods: Estimation of nucleated cell counts relied on the amplification of reference gene primers. The table came from immunoSEQ multiplex PCR; TCRdb's copy has only in-frame clones and leaves some out. V, J and clone size are those of that table, while D and trimming were read from the DNA. The sample records 200,000 to 250,000 clones, about 80% being singletons. In assigning cohorts, the study relied on participant-reported clinical history. Sequenced: PBMCs or T cells enriched from blood (not recorded which). This sequence originates from a woman between 45 and 65 years old who had been exposed to COVID-19.

The CDR3 nucleotides are TGTGCCAGTAGTGCATCCGGGACTAGGAACCACGAGCAGTACTTC. Its protein product is CASSASGTRNHEQYF. V and J are TRBV19 and TRBJ2-7; TRBD2 aligns across 8 bases. Germline values: CDR1 LNHDA, CDR2 SQIVND (reference sequence). This CDR3 is 15 amino acids long. V lost 5 bases and J lost 5; bases outside the gene matches: 11.